The 14 T cell receptor beta chains below come from one sample, sequenced in a study of human T cells and chemical hapten exposure. TCRdb recomputed calls from the RACE reads with MiXCR, one row per CDR3 protein. This table holds approximately 41,000 distinct CDR3 sequences, approximately 3.6% found once. The time point was: patch test 1, 2 weeks after DPC sensitization. Regarding treatment: therapeutic diphenylcyclopropenone sensitization with weekly scalp DPC. Researchers extracted total RNA from unfractionated whole blood. The input for sequencing was whole blood, taken in connection with sensitization to the hapten diphenylcyclopropenone (DPC). The receptors shown here come from a man aged 50 or older with alopecia areata. Some clones in this sample may be carry-over from other donors' samples.

This clonotype was picked up many times. The chain recombines TRBV20-1 with TRBJ2-1; 12 bases are shared with TRBD2. This CDR3 is 17 amino acids long. Unmatched junction bases numbered 11, after V lost 0 bases and J lost 8 bases. Germline CDR1 is DFQATT and CDR2 is SNEGSKA (reference sequence). CDR3: CSARDLPSGRALDEQFF. CDR3 sequence (DNA): TGCAGTGCTAGAGATCTCCCTAGCGGGAGGGCCTTGGATGAGCAGTTCTTC.

This clonotype has ten or more counts. The chain carries TRBV12-3 or TRBV12-4 and TRBJ1-1; D is undetermined. V lost 6 bases, J lost 2 bases, and 13 bases lay in between. This CDR3 is 14 amino acids long. CDR3 DNA: TGTGCCAGCAGGCTCGGGGAGACAAACACTGAAGCTTTCTTT. This codes for CASRLGETNTEAFF.

This clonotype was observed at least ten times. This chain connects TRBV18 to TRBJ2-3; 9 positions agree with TRBD1. This CDR3 has 17 residues. J lost 3 bases, V lost 6 bases, and 13 bases had no gene match. Germline lookup yields CDR1 KGHSH and CDR2 LQKENI. CDR3 sequence reads: CASSRKMTGGATDTQYF. CDR3 nucleotides: TGTGCCAGCTCGCGCAAGATGACAGGGGGAGCGACAGATACGCAGTATTTT.

CDR3 sequence: CASSLVSFGGNEQFF. The DNA of the CDR3 is TGTGCCAGCAGTTTAGTGAGTTTCGGAGGGAATGAGCAGTTCTTC. The chain couples TRBV27 to TRBJ2-1, with a tentative D call TRBD2 (6 bases). V was clipped by 2 bases and J by 7 bases, with 15 bases between them. This CDR3 comprises 15 residues. Germline V gives CDR1 MNHEY, CDR2 SMNVEV (reference sequence).

At least ten counts were recorded for this clonotype. This chain connects TRBV6-1 to TRBJ2-4, with D perhaps being TRBD1 or TRBD2 (6 bases each). The V gene lost 7 bases and the J gene lost 6 bases, with 19 bases spanning the gap. The CDR3 contains 15 residues. Germline CDR1 and CDR2: MNHNS and SASEGT. The CDR3 DNA reads TGTGCCAGCAAGCTCCAGTGGGGGGCTGGAAACATTCAGTACTTC. Translation: CASKLQWGAGNIQYF.

This clonotype was detected ten times or more. The V gene is TRBV28, the J gene TRBJ2-4, with 7 positions matching TRBD2. Losses at the gene ends were 6 bases for V and 0 bases for J; bases not matched to a gene: 8. CDR3 size: 16 residues. Germline-derived CDR1 and CDR2 are MDHEN and SYDVKM. The DNA for the CDR3 is TGTGCCAGCAGCCCCAATAGCGGGCTAGCCAAAAACATTCAGTACTTC. This translates into CASSPNSGLAKNIQYF. The full variable domain, rest sourced from reference TRBV28 and TRBJ2-4, is DVKVTQSSRYLVKRTGEKVFLECVQDMDHENMFWYRQDPGLGLRLIYFSYDVKMKEKGDIPEGYSVSREKKERFSLILESASTNQTSMYLCASSPNSGLAKNIQYFGAGTRLSVL.

This clonotype was recorded at least ten times. This chain connects TRBV25-1 to TRBJ2-1, with 8 positions matching TRBD1. Germline V gives CDR1 MGHDK, CDR2 SYGVNS. Losses at the gene ends were 7 bases for V and 2 bases for J; bases not matched to a gene: 7. The length of the CDR3 is 15 residues. In nucleotides, the CDR3 is TGTGCCAGCAACTCATACAGGGGGGCCTACAATGAGCAGTTCTTC. As protein: CASNSYRGAYNEQFF. Full variable domain (rest looked up from reference TRBV25-1 and TRBJ2-1): EADIYQTPRYLVIGTGKKITLECSQTMGHDKMYWYQQDPGMELHLIHYSYGVNSTEKGDLSSESTVSRIRTEHFPLTLESARPSHTSQYLCASNSYRGAYNEQFFGPGTRLTVL.

On this clonotype: A much larger clone is a single base away; this may be a read error. This chain connects TRBV6-6 to TRBJ1-1; D not certain. The CDR3 is made up of 13 amino acids. Germline V gene data show CDR1 as MNHNY and CDR2 as SVGAGI (reference sequence). CDR3 amino acids: CASSSIRNTGAFF. The DNA of the CDR3 is TGTGCCAGCAGTTCAATCAGGAACACTGGAGCTTTCTTT.

This clonotype was recorded many times. The chain combines TRBV11-1 with TRBJ2-1, with a possible D match to TRBD1 (7 bases). This CDR3 contains 15 residues. Germline CDR1 and CDR2: SGHAT and FQDESV (reference sequence). V was trimmed by 5 bases and J by 2 bases, leaving 13 bases between them. The CDR3 DNA follows: TGTGCCAGCAGCGCAGGGGGGTTCGCCTACAATGAGCAGTTCTTC. Amino acids: CASSAGGFAYNEQFF.

The sample holds many counts of this clonotype. This chain connects TRBV30 to TRBJ1-2; D is ambiguous. This CDR3 region has 13 residues. CDR1 and CDR2 (germline): GTSNPN, SVGIG (reference sequence). Trimming took 0 bases from V and 4 from J, leaving 9 bases between them. CDR3 in DNA: TGTGCCTGGAGTGTAGGTCAGCTCTATGGCTACACCTTC. Amino acid sequence: CAWSVGQLYGYTF. Filled out from reference TRBV30 and TRBJ1-2, the complete variable domain reads SQTIHQWPATLVQPVGSPLSLECTVEGTSNPNLYWYRQAAGRGLQLLFYSVGIGQISSEVPQNLSASRPQDRQFILSSKKLLLSDSGFYLCAWSVGQLYGYTFGSGTRLTVV.

This clonotype was observed at least ten times. This sequence joins TRBV5-1 and TRBJ2-7; 12 nucleotides agree with TRBD2. This CDR3 has 16 amino acids. CDR1 is SGHRS, CDR2 YFSETQ, per germline. The trim removed 2 bases at V and 5 bases at J, leaving 8 bases unmatched. The CDR3 spells CASSFDGLAGRDEQYF. The CDR3 bases are TGCGCCAGCAGCTTCGACGGACTAGCGGGACGGGACGAGCAGTACTTC.

This clonotype was observed many times. The rearrangement links TRBV7-2 to TRBJ2-5, with a possible D match to TRBD1 (5 bases). Trimming cost V 4 bases and J 4 bases, with 10 bases left between them. The CDR3 is 13 amino acids. Germline V gene lookup returns CDR1 SGHTA and CDR2 FQGNSA. The chain's CDR3 is CASSYRIVETQYF. CDR3 DNA: TGTGCCAGCAGCTACAGGATTGTAGAGACCCAGTACTTC.

This clonotype was observed many times. This chain connects TRBV29-1 to TRBJ1-5; TRBD1 matches at 12 bases. The CDR3 extends over 13 amino acids. The V gene's germline CDR1 is SQVTM and CDR2 ANQGSEA. V lost 6 bases and J lost 6; bases outside the gene matches: 3. The CDR3 DNA is TGCAGCGTCGGGACAGGGGGCGGTCAGCCCCAGCATTTT. As protein: CSVGTGGGQPQHF.

This clonotype was observed many times. This chain links TRBV18 with TRBJ2-5; D is ambiguous. The CDR3 covers 12 residues. V gave up 5 bases and J gave up 0 bases, with 4 bases separating them. From germline, CDR1 is KGHSH and CDR2 LQKENI. For the CDR3, the DNA is TGTGCCAGCTCATCGTACCAAGAGACCCAGTACTTC. Encoded protein: CASSSYQETQYF.